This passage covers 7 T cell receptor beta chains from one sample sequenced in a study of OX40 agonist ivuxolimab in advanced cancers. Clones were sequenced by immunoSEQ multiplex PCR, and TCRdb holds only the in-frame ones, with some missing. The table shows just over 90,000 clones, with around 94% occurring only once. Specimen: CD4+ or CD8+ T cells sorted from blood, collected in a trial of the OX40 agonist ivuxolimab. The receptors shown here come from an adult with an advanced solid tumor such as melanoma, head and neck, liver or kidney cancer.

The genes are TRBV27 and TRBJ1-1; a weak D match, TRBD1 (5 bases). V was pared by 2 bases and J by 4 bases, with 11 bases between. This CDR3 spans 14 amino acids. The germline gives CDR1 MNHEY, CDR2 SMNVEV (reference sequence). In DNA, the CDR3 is TGTGCCAGCAGTTTAGGGTCCAGGGTCACTGAAGCTTTCTTT. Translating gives CASSLGSRVTEAFF.

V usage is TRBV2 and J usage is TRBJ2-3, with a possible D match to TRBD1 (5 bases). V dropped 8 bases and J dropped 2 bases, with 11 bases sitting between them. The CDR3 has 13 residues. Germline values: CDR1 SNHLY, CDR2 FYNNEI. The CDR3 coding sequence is TGTGCCAGCCTGGCAGGGAACACAGATACGCAGTATTTT. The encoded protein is CASLAGNTDTQYF. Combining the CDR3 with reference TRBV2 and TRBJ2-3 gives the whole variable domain EPEVTQTPSHQVTQMGQEVILRCVPISNHLYFYWYRQILGQKVEFLVSFYNNEISEKSEIFDDQFSVERPDGSNFTLKIRSTKLEDSAMYFCASLAGNTDTQYFGPGTRLTVL.

The CDR3 nucleotides read TGCGCCAGCAGTGAGGGAGGGGGTATAACTGAAGCTTTCTTT. Its translation: CASSEGGGITEAFF. This chain connects TRBV10-1 to TRBJ1-1, with D tentatively TRBD1 (6 bases). Trimming left V 2 bases short and J 5 bases short, with 12 bases between. Germline-derived CDR1 and CDR2 are WNHNN and SYGVQD (reference sequence). The CDR3 is 14 residues long.

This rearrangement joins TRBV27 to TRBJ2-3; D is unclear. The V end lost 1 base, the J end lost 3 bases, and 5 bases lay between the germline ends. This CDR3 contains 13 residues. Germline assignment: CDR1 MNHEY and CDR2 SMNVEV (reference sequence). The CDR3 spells CASSLWATDTQYF. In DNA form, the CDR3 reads TGTGCCAGCAGTTTATGGGCTACAGATACGCAGTATTTT.

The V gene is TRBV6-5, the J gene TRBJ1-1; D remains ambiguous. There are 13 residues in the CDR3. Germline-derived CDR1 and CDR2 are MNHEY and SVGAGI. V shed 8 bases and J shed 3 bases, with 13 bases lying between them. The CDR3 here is CASFSPGDTEAFF. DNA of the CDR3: TGTGCCAGCTTCAGTCCCGGAGACACTGAAGCTTTCTTT.

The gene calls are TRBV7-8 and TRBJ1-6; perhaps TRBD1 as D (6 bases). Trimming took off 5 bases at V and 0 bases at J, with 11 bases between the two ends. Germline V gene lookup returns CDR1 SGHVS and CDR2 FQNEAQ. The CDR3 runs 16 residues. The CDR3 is CASSPQGSSYNSPLHF. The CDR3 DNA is TGTGCCAGCAGCCCGCAGGGGAGCTCCTATAATTCACCCCTCCACTTT. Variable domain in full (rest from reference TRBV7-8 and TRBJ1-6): GAGVSQSPRYKVAKRGQDVALRCDPISGHVSLFWYQQALGQGPEFLTYFQNEAQLDKSGLPSDRFFAERPEGSVSTLKIQRTQQEDSAVYLCASSPQGSSYNSPLHFGNGTRLTVT.

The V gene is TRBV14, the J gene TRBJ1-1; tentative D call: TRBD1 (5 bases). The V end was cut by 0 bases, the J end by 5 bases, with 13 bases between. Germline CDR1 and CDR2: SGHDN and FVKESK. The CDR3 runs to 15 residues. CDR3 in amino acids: CASSQDASGLTEAFF. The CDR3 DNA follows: TGTGCCAGCAGCCAAGACGCTTCGGGACTGACTGAAGCTTTCTTT.